The subject of this entry is one TCR beta chain. This entry belongs to a study of blood T cell repertoires in COVID-19. Authors' data handling: Reference gene primers were amplified, and this amplification served to estimate nucleated cell counts. Generated by immunoSEQ multiplex PCR, the TCRdb table keeps only in-frame clones and is missing some. The V and J calls and clone size come from that table; D and trimming were worked out from the DNA. The table includes 40,000 to 55,000 clones, more than 75% detected once. This CDR3 has 14 amino acids. CDR1 and CDR2 (germline): WSHSY, SAAADI. J lost 7 bases, V lost 6 bases, and 5 bases had no gene match.

Sequenced sample: peripheral blood. This TCR was recovered from a man aged 65-85 years with acute or convalescent COVID-19. The chain is built from TRBV10-2 and TRBJ2-1; 11 bases are shared with TRBD2. CDR3 DNA sequence: TGCGCCAGCAGCCCGACTAGCGGGGTTAATGAGCAGTTCTTC. Protein: CASSPTSGVNEQFF.